This T cell receptor beta chain was sequenced for a study of T cells in Graves' hyperthyroidism and ophthalmopathy. CDR1 and CDR2 from the germline V gene are MDHEN and SYDVKM. V lost 2 bases and J lost 4, with 14 bases in between. This CDR3 region has 15 residues. Reasons for excluding patients were uncontrolled infection, other autoimmune disease, pregnancy or lactation. Cells are PBMCs isolated from 10 ml of fresh blood. The study's findings and limits: Most clonotypes expanded in the thyroid (above 0.001) were also present in blood.

TCR beta CDR3 regions were amplified from RNA transcripts. The HTBI primer set served for first-round RT-PCR of the TCR CDR3. Using its own MiXCR run on the multiplex PCR reads, TCRdb lists one record per CDR3 protein. The sample consists of about 480,000 distinct CDR3 sequences, 24% of them appearing once. Ten or more counts support this clonotype. The antigen is unknown. This clonotype was sampled from a woman aged 30 to 39 with Graves' ophthalmopathy. The chain links TRBV28 to TRBJ2-5; tentatively, D is TRBD2 (7 bases). Sequenced input: blood. CDR3 sequence (DNA): TGTGCCAGCAGTTTAGCGGGGGCCACCGGAGAGACCCAGTACTTC. This sequence encodes CASSLAGATGETQYF.